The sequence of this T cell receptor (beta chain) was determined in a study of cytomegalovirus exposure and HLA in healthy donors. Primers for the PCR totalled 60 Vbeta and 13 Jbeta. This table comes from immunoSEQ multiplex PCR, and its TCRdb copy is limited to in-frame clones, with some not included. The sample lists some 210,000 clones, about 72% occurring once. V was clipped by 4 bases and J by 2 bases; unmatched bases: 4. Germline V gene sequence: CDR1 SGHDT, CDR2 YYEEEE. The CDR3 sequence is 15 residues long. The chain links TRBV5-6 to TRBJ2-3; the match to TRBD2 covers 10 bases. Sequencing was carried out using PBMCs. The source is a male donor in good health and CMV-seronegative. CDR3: CASSRLAGDTDTQYF. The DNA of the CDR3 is TGTGCCAGCAGCCGTCTAGCGGGAGACACAGATACGCAGTATTTT.